The clone carrying this T cell receptor beta chain was picked up many times. What it recognizes is unknown. The source material, RNA transcripts, was used to amplify TCR beta CDR3 regions. In the first-round RT-PCR of the TCR CDR3, the HTBI primer set was used. Each CDR3 protein is one row after TCRdb ran MiXCR on the multiplex PCR reads. The sample includes approximately 300,000 distinct CDR3 sequences, 15% to 20% of them seen just once. CDR1 and CDR2 from the germline V gene are DFQATT and SNEGSKA (reference sequence). The J segment lost 0 bases and the V segment lost 4 bases, leaving 4 bases of the junction unmatched. The CDR3 spans 14 residues. This sample stems from a study of T cells in Graves' hyperthyroidism and ophthalmopathy. The study, taken as a whole, reports: Progression to ophthalmopathy was predicted a median of 6.5 months early.

This sequence was found in a woman aged 55-75 years with Graves' ophthalmopathy. The sample consisted of blood. The chain joins TRBV20-1 to TRBJ2-3; TRBD2 matches 7 bases. CDR3 coding DNA: TGCAGTGCTAAAACTAGCGAAAGCACAGATACGCAGTATTTT. Residues: CSAKTSESTDTQYF.